This T cell receptor (beta chain) was found in a study of T cells after yellow fever vaccination. Findings and caveats of the study: Faster peaking, at day 5 versus 15, marked a secondary response that was weaker.

V gave up 2 bases and J gave up 3 bases, with 11 bases separating them. The CDR3 is made up of 15 amino acids. Germline CDR1 is SGHAT and CDR2 is FQDESV (reference sequence). TCRdb itself ran the 5' RACE reads through MiXCR, one entry per CDR3 protein. The sample includes over 250,000 distinct CDR3 sequences, 5.2% of them seen just once. This clonotype was recorded a few times. What it recognizes is unknown. The chain joins TRBV11-1 to TRBJ2-1; D may be TRBD1 (6 bases). This specimen was CD4+ T cells sorted from PBMCs, taken on the day of the yellow fever booster vaccination. The clonotype comes from a man between 18 and 35 years old who received the YFV17D yellow fever vaccine. Written as DNA, the CDR3 is TGTGCCAGCAGCTTATATGGACAGATCTACAATGAGCAGTTCTTC. This sequence encodes CASSLYGQIYNEQFF. The variable domain in full, completed from reference TRBV11-1 and TRBJ2-1, reads EAEVAQSPRYKITEKSQAVAFWCDPISGHATLYWYRQILGQGPELLVQFQDESVVDDSQLPKDRFSAERLKGVDSTLKIQPAELGDSAMYLCASSLYGQIYNEQFFGPGTRLTVL.